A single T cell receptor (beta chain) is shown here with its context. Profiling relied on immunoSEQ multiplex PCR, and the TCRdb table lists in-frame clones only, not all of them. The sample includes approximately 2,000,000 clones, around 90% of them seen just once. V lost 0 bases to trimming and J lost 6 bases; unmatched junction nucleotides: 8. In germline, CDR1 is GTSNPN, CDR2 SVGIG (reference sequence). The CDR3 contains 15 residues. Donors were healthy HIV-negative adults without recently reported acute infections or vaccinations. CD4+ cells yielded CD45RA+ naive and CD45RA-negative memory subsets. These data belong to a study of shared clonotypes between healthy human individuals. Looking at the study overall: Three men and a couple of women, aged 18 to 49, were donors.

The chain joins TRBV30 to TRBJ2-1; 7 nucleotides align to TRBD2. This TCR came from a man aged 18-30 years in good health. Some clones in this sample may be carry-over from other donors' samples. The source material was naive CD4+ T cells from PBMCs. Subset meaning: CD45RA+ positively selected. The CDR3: CAWSVGTTQRNEQFF. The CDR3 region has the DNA TGTGCCTGGAGTGTGGGGACTACCCAACGCAATGAGCAGTTCTTC.